This T cell receptor (beta chain) emerged from a study of regulatory T cells in long-lasting Graves disease. Libraries of TCR beta came from iRepertoire HTBI primers plus Arm-PCR of CDR3 regions. TCRdb processed the multiplex PCR reads anew with MiXCR; each CDR3 protein has one entry. The sample has about 540,000 distinct CDR3 sequences; approximately 13% are singletons. The sample holds many counts of this clonotype. This CDR3 contains 13 residues. The V segment lost 3 bases and the J segment 4 bases; nucleotides outside the gene matches: 5. CDR1 is DFQATT and CDR2 is SNEGSKA in the germline V gene (reference sequence). This sample's time point: newly diagnosed GD, antithyroid drugs for less than 3 months. Making the TCR library involved RNA that had been extracted from PBMCs. These data were likewise used in another study, on T cells in Graves' hyperthyroidism and ophthalmopathy.

Source: peripheral blood mononuclear cells (PBMCs), taken at new diagnosis, from a patient treated with antithyroid drugs. V gene TRBV20-1 combines with J gene TRBJ2-7; TRBD2 matches 8 bases. This sequence originates from a man younger than 40 with Graves disease. The CDR3 protein is CSASGRDDYEQYF. In nucleotides, the CDR3 is TGCAGTGCTAGCGGGAGGGACGATTACGAGCAGTACTTC.